These 18 T cell receptor beta chains originate from one sample sequenced in a study of blood T cell repertoires in COVID-19. Assay used: immunoSEQ multiplex PCR; TCRdb lists only in-frame clones, some missing. Here the sample spans about 190,000 clones, around nine tenths being singletons. The material sequenced was peripheral blood. All receptors derive from a man aged 35 to 55 with acute or convalescent COVID-19.

This clone was seen only once. This chain uses TRBV7-9 with TRBJ2-7; no reliable D call. Germline values: CDR1 SEHNR, CDR2 FQNEAQ (reference sequence). Trimming pared 4 bases from V and 0 bases from J, leaving 10 bases between. The CDR3 extends over 14 amino acids. The chain's CDR3 is CASSSQTGSYEQYF. In DNA, the CDR3 is TGTGCCAGCAGCTCCCAGACGGGCTCCTACGAGCAGTACTTC. Combining the CDR3 with reference TRBV7-9 and TRBJ2-7 gives the whole variable domain DTGVSQNPRHKITKRGQNVTFRCDPISEHNRLYWYRQTLGQGPEFLTYFQNEAQLEKSRLLSDRFSAERPKGSFSTLEIQRTEQGDSAMYLCASSSQTGSYEQYFGPGTRLTVT.

The chain combines TRBV4-1 with TRBJ2-7; the D is unclear. This CDR3 has 15 amino acids. Between the trimmed V and J ends, which lost 1 base and 0 bases, there was a span of 10 bases. Germline loops: CDR1 MGHRA, CDR2 YSYEKL. The CDR3 reads CASSQVSDSSYEQYF. The CDR3 DNA reads as TGCGCCAGCAGCCAAGTTTCTGATAGCTCCTACGAGCAGTACTTC.

V usage is TRBV7-3 and J usage is TRBJ2-3, with 9 bases that match TRBD1. Trimming removed 5 bases from V and 2 bases from J; junction bases left unmatched: 5. The CDR3 has 15 amino acids. Germline V CDR1 and CDR2: SGHTA, FQGTGA. This chain's CDR3 is CASSQGDRVTDTQYF. The DNA for the CDR3 is TGTGCCAGCAGCCAAGGGGACAGGGTCACAGATACGCAGTATTTT.

The sample holds one count of this clone. This chain uses TRBV2 with TRBJ1-1, with D unclear. This CDR3 contains 13 residues. CDR1 and CDR2 (germline): SNHLY, FYNNEI. Trimming took off 1 base at V and 8 bases at J, with 11 bases between the two ends. The CDR3: CASSEVTGGEAFF. DNA of the CDR3: TGTGCCAGCAGTGAAGTTACGGGAGGGGAAGCTTTCTTT.

This rearrangement joins TRBV3-1 (or the pseudogene TRBV3-2) to TRBJ2-2; a possible D gene is TRBD2 (6 bases). The CDR3 is 13 residues long. Between the trimmed V and J ends, which lost 5 bases and 7 bases, there was a span of 11 bases. Germline CDR1 is LGHDT and CDR2 is YNNKEL (reference sequence). This CDR3 is CASSDAGLGELFF. For the CDR3, the DNA is TGTGCCAGCAGCGACGCGGGACTCGGGGAGCTGTTTTTT.

This chain links TRBV7-8 with TRBJ1-4; D is possibly TRBD1 (6 bases). The CDR3 extends over 16 amino acids. The ends were cut back, 5 bases at V and 3 bases at J, with 16 bases in the middle. Germline V CDR1 and CDR2: SGHVS, FQNEAQ. In nucleotides, the CDR3 is TGTGCCAGCAGCCTTACCGGACAGTCAGCTAATGAAAAACTGTTTTTT. Protein sequence: CASSLTGQSANEKLFF.

The CDR3 spells CASNPQGGSGYTF. CDR3 DNA: TGCGCCAGCAACCCCCAGGGGGGCAGTGGCTACACCTTC. This chain joins TRBV5-1 and TRBJ1-2, with 7 bases that match TRBD1. Germline V gene sequence: CDR1 SGHRS, CDR2 YFSETQ. There are 13 residues in the CDR3. With 6 bases clipped from V and 7 bases from J, the junction kept 9 bases outside the gene matches.

The V call is TRBV19, the J call TRBJ2-1; 9 bases agree with TRBD2. V gave up 3 bases and J gave up 3 bases; unmatched junction bases: 3. Germline assignment: CDR1 LNHDA and CDR2 SQIVND (reference sequence). There are 15 residues in the CDR3. CDR3 nucleotides: TGTGCCAGTAGTATTTTGCGGGGGGGCTACAATGAGCAGTTCTTC. Its translation: CASSILRGGYNEQFF.

V gene TRBV19 combines with J gene TRBJ2-5; no clear D gene. Germline CDR1 reads LNHDA; CDR2 reads SQIVND (reference sequence). The germline V and J ends were trimmed by 3 bases and 5 bases, with 10 bases remaining between them. This CDR3 region has 13 residues. Here the CDR3 DNA reads TGTGCCAGTAGTATGGGCCACCGGGAGACCCAGTACTTC. Translation: CASSMGHRETQYF.

Only one count was recorded for this clone. J is TRBJ2-1 and V is TRBV25-1; maybe TRBD2 (6 bases). Germline V gives CDR1 MGHDK, CDR2 SYGVNS. V was clipped by 6 bases and J by 5 bases, with 26 bases between them. The CDR3 is 18 amino acids. The DNA for the CDR3 is TGTGCCAGCAGCCGGAACCGACGACTTGGCGGGGTGGACAATGAGCAGTTCTTC. Translated, it gives CASSRNRRLGGVDNEQFF.

The sample holds a few counts of this clone. The V and J genes are TRBV27 and TRBJ1-5; perhaps TRBD1 as D (5 bases). CDR1 is MNHEY and CDR2 is SMNVEV in the germline V gene (reference sequence). Trimming took off 2 bases at V and 2 bases at J, with 10 bases between the two ends. This CDR3 is 15 amino acids long. In DNA, the CDR3 is TGTGCCAGCAGTTTAAGTTGGGGCGGCAATCAGCCCCAGCATTTT. The encoded protein is CASSLSWGGNQPQHF.

A single count supports this clone. The gene calls are TRBV14 and TRBJ2-1; 13 nucleotides align to TRBD2. This CDR3 region has 17 residues. Germline CDR1 is SGHDN and CDR2 is FVKESK. V shed 4 bases, J shed 6 bases, and the junction held 9 bases outside the gene matches. The CDR3 DNA sequence: TGTGCCAGCAGCCGATTATTACTAGCGGGGGGGCGCAATGAGCAGTTCTTC. Its translation is CASSRLLLAGGRNEQFF.

V gene TRBV12-5 combines with J gene TRBJ2-7; 7 bases are a match to TRBD2. CDR3 length equals 15 residues. The J segment lost 2 bases and the V segment lost 9 bases, leaving 13 bases of the junction unmatched. Per germline, CDR1 LGHNT and CDR2 FRNRAP. Here the CDR3 reads CARVNRVGLAYEQYF. The CDR3 coding sequence is TGTGCTAGAGTAAACAGAGTCGGACTAGCCTACGAGCAGTACTTC.

This chain links TRBV28 with TRBJ1-2; possible D gene TRBD1, 5 bases. This CDR3 comprises 15 residues. Germline CDR1 is MDHEN and CDR2 is SYDVKM. Trimming pared 3 bases from V and 5 bases from J, leaving 16 bases between. The CDR3 spells CASSFGGGEGYGYTF. As DNA, the CDR3 is TGTGCCAGCAGTTTTGGCGGAGGGGAAGGGTATGGCTACACCTTC.

This clone was seen a single time. The chain is built from TRBV6-2 or TRBV6-3 and TRBJ2-7; a weak D match, TRBD2 (5 bases). The CDR3 covers 14 residues. CDR1 is MNHEY, CDR2 SVGEGT, per germline. Trimming removed 5 bases from V and 5 bases from J, with 16 bases in between. The CDR3 bases are TGTGCCAGCAGTCAGTCGGTACGGCGGGACGAGCAGTACTTC. Protein product: CASSQSVRRDEQYF.

The chain recombines TRBV5-5 with TRBJ2-5, with D possibly being TRBD2 (6 bases). The CDR3 loop spans 13 amino acids. CDR1 is SGHKS and CDR2 is YYEKEE in the germline V gene (reference sequence). The V end was cut by 0 bases, the J end by 3 bases, with 6 bases between. The CDR3 is CASSLGGEETQYF. In nucleotides, the CDR3 is TGTGCCAGCAGCTTGGGCGGGGAAGAGACCCAGTACTTC.

The rearrangement uses TRBV4-3 and TRBJ1-1; a weak D match, TRBD1 (6 bases). This CDR3 is built from 16 residues. Germline V CDR1 and CDR2: LGHNA, YSLEER. V gave up 0 bases and J gave up 4 bases, with 15 bases separating them. The CDR3 protein is CASSQDWARGGTEAFF. In nucleotides, the CDR3 is TGCGCCAGCAGCCAAGATTGGGCGAGAGGGGGCACTGAAGCTTTCTTT.

V usage is TRBV14 and J usage is TRBJ2-7; D not resolved. This CDR3 is built from 13 residues. Trimming pared 1 base from V and 0 bases from J, leaving 4 bases between. Germline V lookup: CDR1 SGHDN, CDR2 FVKESK. The CDR3 DNA follows: TGTGCCAGCAGCCAAGGTCTCTCCTACGAGCAGTACTTC. Translation: CASSQGLSYEQYF.